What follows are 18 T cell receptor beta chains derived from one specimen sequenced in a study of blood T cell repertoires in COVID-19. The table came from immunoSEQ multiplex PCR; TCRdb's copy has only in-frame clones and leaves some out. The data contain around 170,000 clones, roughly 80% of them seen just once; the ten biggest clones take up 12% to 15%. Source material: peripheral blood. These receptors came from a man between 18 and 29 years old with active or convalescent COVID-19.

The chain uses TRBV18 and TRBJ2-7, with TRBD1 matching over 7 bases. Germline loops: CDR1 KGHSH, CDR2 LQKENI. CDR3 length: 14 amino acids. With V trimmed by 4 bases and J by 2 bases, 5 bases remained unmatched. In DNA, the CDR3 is TGTGCCAGCTCACTCCCGGGACAGCCCTACGAGCAGTACTTC. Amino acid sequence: CASSLPGQPYEQYF.

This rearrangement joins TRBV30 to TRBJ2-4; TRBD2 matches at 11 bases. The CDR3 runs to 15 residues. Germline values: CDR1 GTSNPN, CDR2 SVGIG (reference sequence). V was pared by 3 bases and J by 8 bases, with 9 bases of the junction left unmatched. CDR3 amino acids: CAWSPTSGTYDIQYF. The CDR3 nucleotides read TGTGCCTGGAGCCCGACTAGCGGGACCTACGACATTCAGTACTTC.

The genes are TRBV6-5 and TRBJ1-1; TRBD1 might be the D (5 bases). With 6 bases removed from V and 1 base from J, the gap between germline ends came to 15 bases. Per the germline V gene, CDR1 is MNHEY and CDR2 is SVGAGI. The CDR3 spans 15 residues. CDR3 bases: TGTGCCAGCAGCCCCGGACACTTTAAGAACACTGAAGCTTTCTTT. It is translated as CASSPGHFKNTEAFF.

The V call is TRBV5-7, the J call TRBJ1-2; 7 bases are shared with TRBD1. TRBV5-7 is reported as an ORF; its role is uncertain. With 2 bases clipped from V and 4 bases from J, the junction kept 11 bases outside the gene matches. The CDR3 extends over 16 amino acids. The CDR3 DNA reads TGTGCCAGCAGCTTCCGGGACAGATGGATTCGCTATGGCTACACCTTC. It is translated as CASSFRDRWIRYGYTF.

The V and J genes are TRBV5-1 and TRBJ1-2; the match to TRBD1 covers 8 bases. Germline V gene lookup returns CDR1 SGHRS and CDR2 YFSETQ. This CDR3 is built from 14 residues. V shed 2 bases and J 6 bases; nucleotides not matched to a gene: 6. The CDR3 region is CASSFRTGPDGYTF. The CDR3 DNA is TGCGCCAGCAGCTTTAGGACAGGGCCGGATGGCTACACCTTC.

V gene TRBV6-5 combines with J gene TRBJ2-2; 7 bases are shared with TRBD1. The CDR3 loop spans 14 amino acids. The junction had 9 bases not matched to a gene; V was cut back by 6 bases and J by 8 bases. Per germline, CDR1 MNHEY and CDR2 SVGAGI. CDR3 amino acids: CASRPGQISGELFF. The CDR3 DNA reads TGTGCCAGCAGACCGGGACAGATCTCTGGGGAGCTGTTTTTT.

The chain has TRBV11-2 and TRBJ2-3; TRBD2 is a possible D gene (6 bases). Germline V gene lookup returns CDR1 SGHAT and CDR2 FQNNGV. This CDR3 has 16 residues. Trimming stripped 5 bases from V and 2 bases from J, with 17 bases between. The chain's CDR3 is CASSPVAGSFTDTQYF. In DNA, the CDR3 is TGTGCCAGCAGCCCAGTCGCGGGGTCATTCACAGATACGCAGTATTTT.

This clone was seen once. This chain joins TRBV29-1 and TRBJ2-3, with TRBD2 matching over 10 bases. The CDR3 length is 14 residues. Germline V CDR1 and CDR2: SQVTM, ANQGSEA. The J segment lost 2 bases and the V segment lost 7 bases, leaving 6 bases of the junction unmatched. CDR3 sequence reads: CSGQLAGPTDTQYF. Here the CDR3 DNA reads TGCAGCGGTCAACTAGCGGGGCCCACAGATACGCAGTATTTT.

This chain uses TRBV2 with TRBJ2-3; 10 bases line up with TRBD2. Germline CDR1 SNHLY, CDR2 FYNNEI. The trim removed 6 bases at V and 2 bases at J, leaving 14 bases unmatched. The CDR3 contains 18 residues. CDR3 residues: CASSQIPGLATITDTQYF. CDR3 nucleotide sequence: TGTGCCAGCAGCCAAATCCCGGGACTAGCGACCATCACAGATACGCAGTATTTT.

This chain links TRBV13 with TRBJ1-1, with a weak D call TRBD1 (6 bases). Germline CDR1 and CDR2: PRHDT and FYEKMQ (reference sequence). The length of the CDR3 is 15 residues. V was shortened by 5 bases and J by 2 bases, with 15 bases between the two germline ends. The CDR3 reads CASSPLDRLNTEAFF. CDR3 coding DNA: TGTGCCAGCAGCCCATTAGACAGGCTTAACACTGAAGCTTTCTTT.

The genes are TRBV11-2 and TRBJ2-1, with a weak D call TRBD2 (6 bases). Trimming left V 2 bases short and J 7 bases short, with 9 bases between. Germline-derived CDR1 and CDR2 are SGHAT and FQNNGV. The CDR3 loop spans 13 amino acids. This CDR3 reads CASSLIGGNEQFF. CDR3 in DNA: TGTGCCAGCAGCTTAATTGGGGGGAATGAGCAGTTCTTC.

The CDR3 spells CATSRDRGLSGNTIYF. DNA for the CDR3: TGTGCCACCAGCAGAGACAGGGGGCTCTCTGGAAACACCATATATTTT. This chain connects TRBV15 to TRBJ1-3, with 8 bases lining up with TRBD1. The CDR3 runs 16 residues. The J segment lost 0 bases and the V segment lost 0 bases, leaving 1 base of the junction unmatched. The germline gives CDR1 LNHNV, CDR2 YYDKDF (reference sequence). Full variable domain (missing parts from reference TRBV15 and TRBJ1-3): DAMVIQNPRYQVTQFGKPVTLSCSQTLNHNVMYWYQQKSSQAPKLLFHYYDKDFNNEADTPDNFQSRRPNTSFCFLDIRSPGLGDTAMYLCATSRDRGLSGNTIYFGEGSWLTVV.

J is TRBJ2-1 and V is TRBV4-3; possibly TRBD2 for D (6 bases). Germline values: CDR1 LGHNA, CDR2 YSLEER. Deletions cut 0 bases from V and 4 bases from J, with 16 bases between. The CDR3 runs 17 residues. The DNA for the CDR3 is TGCGCCAGCAGCCAAGATTTACGGCTAGCGCTGTACAATGAGCAGTTCTTC. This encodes CASSQDLRLALYNEQFF.

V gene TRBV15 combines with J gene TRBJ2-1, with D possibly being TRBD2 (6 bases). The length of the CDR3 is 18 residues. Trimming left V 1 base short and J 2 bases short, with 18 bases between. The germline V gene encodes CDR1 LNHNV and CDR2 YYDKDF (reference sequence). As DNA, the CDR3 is TGTGCCACCAGCAGAGGGAAGGGTCTAGCGAGCACCTACAATGAGCAGTTCTTC. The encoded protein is CATSRGKGLASTYNEQFF. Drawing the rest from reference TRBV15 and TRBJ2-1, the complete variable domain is DAMVIQNPRYQVTQFGKPVTLSCSQTLNHNVMYWYQQKSSQAPKLLFHYYDKDFNNEADTPDNFQSRRPNTSFCFLDIRSPGLGDTAMYLCATSRGKGLASTYNEQFFGPGTRLTVL.

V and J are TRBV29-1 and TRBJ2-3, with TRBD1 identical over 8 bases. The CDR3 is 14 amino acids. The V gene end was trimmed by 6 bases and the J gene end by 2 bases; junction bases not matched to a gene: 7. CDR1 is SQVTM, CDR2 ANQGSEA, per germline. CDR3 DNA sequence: TGCAGCGTCTCCACAGGGGGGAACACAGATACGCAGTATTTT. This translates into CSVSTGGNTDTQYF.

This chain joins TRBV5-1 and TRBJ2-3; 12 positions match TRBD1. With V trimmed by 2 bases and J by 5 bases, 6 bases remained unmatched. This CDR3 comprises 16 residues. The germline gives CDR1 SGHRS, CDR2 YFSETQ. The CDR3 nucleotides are TGCGCCAGCAGCTTCGGGGGGACAGGGGGCGAAGATACGCAGTATTTT. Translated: CASSFGGTGGEDTQYF.

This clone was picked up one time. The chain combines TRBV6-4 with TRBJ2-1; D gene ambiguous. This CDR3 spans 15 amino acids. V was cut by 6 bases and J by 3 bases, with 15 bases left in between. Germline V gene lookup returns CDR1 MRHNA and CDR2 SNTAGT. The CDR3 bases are TGTGCCAGCAGAGATCTAGTCCATAACTACAATGAGCAGTTCTTC. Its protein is CASRDLVHNYNEQFF.

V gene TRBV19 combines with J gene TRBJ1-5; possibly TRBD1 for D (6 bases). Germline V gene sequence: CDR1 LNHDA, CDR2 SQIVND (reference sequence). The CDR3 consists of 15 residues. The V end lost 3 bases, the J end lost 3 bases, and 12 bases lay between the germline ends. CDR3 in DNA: TGTGCCAGTAGTATGGCAGGGGATTTCAATCAGCCCCAGCATTTT. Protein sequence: CASSMAGDFNQPQHF.